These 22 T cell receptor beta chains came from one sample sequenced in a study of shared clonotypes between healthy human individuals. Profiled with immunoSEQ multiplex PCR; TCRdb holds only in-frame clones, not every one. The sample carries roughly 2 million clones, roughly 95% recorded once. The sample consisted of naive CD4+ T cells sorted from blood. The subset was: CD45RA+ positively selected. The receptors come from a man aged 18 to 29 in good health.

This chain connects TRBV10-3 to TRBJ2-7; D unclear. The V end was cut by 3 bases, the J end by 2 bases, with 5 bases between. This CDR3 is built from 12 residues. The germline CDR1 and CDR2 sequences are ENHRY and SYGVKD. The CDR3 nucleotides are TGTGCCATCAGTGAAAAGGCCTACGAGCAGTACTTC. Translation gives CAISEKAYEQYF.

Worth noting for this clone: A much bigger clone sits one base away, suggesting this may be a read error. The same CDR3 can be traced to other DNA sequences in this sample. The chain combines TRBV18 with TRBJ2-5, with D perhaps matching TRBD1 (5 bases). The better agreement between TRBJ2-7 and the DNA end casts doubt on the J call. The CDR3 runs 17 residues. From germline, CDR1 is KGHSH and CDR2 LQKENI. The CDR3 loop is CASSPAYVGLGAYEQYF. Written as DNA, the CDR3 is TGTGCCAGCTCACCGGCTTACGTAGGGTTAGGGGCCTACGAGCAGTACTTC.

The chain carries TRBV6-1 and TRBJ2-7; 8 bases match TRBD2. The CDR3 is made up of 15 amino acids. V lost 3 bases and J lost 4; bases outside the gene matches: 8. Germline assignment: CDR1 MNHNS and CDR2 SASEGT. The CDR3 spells CASSETAGGQYEQYF. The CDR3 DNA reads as TGTGCCAGCAGTGAGACTGCGGGGGGACAATACGAGCAGTACTTC.

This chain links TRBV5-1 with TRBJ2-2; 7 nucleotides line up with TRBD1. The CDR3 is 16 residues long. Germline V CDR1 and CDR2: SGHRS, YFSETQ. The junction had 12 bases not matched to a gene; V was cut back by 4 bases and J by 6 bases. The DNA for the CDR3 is TGCGCCAGCAGCCCCTGGTGGGACAGAAACCCCGGGGAGCTGTTTTTT. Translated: CASSPWWDRNPGELFF.

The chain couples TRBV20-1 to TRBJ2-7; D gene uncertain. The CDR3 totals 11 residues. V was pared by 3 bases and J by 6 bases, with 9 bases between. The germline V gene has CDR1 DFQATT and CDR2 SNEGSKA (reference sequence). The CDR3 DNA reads TGCAGTGCTAGTATGGTTCCCGAGCAGTACTTC. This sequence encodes CSASMVPEQYF.

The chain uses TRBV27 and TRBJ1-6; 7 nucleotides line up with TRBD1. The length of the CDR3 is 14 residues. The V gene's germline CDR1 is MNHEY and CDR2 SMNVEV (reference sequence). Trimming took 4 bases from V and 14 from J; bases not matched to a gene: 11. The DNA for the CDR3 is TGTGCCAGCAGTTCGACAGGGCTAGGGTTAACCCTCCACTTT. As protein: CASSSTGLGLTLHF.

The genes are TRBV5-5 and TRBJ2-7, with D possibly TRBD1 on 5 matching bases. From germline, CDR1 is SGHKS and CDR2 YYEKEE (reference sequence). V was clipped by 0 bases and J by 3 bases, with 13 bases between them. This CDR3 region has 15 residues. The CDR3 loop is CASSLGGASSYEQYF. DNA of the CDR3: TGTGCCAGCAGCTTGGGGGGCGCAAGTAGCTACGAGCAGTACTTC.

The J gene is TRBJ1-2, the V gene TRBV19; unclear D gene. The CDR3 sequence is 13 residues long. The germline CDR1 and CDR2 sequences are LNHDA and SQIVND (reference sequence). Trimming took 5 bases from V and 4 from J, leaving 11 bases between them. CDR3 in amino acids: CASSARGSYGYTF. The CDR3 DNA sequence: TGTGCCAGTAGTGCCAGAGGATCCTATGGCTACACCTTC.

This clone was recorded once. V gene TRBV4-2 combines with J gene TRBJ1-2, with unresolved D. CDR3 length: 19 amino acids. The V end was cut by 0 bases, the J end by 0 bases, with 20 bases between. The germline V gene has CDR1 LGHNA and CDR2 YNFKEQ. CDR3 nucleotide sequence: TGTGCCAGCAGCCAAGATGGGTTTTATCAGATCATAGCTAACTATGGCTACACCTTC. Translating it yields CASSQDGFYQIIANYGYTF.

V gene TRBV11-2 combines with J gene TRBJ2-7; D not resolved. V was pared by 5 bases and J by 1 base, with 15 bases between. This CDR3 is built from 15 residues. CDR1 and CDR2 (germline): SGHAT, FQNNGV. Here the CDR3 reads CASSLRVGGSYEQYF. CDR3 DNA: TGTGCCAGCAGCCTTAGGGTGGGCGGTTCCTACGAGCAGTACTTC.

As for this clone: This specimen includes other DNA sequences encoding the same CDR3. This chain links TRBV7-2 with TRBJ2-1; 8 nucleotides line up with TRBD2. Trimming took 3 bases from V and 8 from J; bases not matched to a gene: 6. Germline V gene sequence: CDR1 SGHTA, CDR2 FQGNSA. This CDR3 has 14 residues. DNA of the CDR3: TGTGCCAGCAGCTTCGGACTAGCAGGGGATGAGCAGTTCTTC. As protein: CASSFGLAGDEQFF.

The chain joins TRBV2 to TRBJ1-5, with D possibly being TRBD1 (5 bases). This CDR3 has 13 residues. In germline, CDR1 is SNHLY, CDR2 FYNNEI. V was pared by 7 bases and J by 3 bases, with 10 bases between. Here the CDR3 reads CASILGPNQPQHF. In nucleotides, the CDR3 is TGTGCCAGCATTCTGGGACCCAATCAGCCCCAGCATTTT.

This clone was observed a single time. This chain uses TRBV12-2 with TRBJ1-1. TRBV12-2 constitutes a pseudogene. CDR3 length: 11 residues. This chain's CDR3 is CASRPRTEAFF. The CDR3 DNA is TGTGCAAGTCGCCCCCGGACTGAAGCTTTCTTT.

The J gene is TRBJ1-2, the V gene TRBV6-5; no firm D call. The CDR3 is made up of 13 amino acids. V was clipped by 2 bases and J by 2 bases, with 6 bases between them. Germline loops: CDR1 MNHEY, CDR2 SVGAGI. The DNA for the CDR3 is TGTGCCAGCAGTTACGCACAGAACTATGGCTACACCTTC. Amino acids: CASSYAQNYGYTF.

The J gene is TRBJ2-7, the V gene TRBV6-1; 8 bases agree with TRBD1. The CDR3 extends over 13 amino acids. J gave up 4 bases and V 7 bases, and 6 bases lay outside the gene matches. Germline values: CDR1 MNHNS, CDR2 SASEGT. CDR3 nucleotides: TGTGCCAGCAACCGGGACAGGCTATACGAGCAGTACTTC. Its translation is CASNRDRLYEQYF.

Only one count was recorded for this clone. CDR3 amino acids: CASSAGLYEQYF. CDR3 nucleotide sequence: TGTGCCAGCAGCGCCGGCCTCTACGAGCAGTACTTC. This sequence joins TRBV7-2 and TRBJ2-7; D gene unclear. CDR3 length: 12 amino acids. Germline CDR1 and CDR2: SGHTA and FQGNSA. V was clipped by 5 bases and J by 3 bases, with 8 bases between them.

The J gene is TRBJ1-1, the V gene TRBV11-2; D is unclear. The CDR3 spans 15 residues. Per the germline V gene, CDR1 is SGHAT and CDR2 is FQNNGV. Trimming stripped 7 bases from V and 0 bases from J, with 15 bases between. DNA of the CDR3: TGTGCCAGCAACTTGGGTCTTCGGATGAACACTGAAGCTTTCTTT. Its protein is CASNLGLRMNTEAFF.

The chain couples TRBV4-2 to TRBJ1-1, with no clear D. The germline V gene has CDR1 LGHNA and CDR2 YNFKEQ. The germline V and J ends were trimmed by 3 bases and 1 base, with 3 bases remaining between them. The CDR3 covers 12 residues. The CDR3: CASSHPNTEAFF. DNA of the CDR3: TGTGCCAGCAGCCATCCGAACACTGAAGCTTTCTTT.

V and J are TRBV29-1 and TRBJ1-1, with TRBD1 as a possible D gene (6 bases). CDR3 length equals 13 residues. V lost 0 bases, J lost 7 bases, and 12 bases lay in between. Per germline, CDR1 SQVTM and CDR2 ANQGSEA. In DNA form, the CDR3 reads TGCAGCGTTGAAGAGACTACAGGGATTGAAGCTTTCTTT. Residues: CSVEETTGIEAFF.

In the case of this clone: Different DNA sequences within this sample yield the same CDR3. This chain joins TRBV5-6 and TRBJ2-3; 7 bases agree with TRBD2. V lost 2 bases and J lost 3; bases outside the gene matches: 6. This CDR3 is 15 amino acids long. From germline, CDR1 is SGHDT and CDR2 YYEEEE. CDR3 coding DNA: TGTGCCAGCAGCTTCCGACTAGCCGTTACAGATACGCAGTATTTT. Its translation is CASSFRLAVTDTQYF.

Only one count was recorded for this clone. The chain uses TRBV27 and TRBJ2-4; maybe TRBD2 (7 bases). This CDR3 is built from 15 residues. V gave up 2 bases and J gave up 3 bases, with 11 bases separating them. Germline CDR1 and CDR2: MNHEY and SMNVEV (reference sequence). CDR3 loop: CASSLGGAGKNIQYF. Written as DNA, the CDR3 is TGTGCCAGCAGTTTAGGGGGGGCTGGCAAAAACATTCAGTACTTC.

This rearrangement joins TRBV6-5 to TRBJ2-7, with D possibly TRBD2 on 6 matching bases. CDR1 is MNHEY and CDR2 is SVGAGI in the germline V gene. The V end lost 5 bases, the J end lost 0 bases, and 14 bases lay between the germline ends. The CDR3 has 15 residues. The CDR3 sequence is CASSQTSSISYEQYF. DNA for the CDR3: TGTGCCAGCAGTCAAACTAGCTCCATCTCCTACGAGCAGTACTTC.